What follows are 26 T cell receptor beta chains derived from one specimen sequenced in a study of cytomegalovirus exposure and HLA in healthy donors. PCR primers comprised 60 Vbeta and 13 Jbeta primers. TCRdb's copy holds only in-frame clones and misses some; the assay was immunoSEQ multiplex PCR. The data show roughly 200,000 clones, roughly a tenth seen once. Sequencing input: PBMCs. The receptors originated from a woman aged 25-40 years in good health and CMV-seropositive.

The chain's CDR3 is CASSLLPNEQFF. The CDR3 coding sequence is TGTGCCAGCAGCTTACTTCCCAATGAGCAGTTCTTC. The rearrangement uses TRBV11-2 and TRBJ2-1, with D unresolved. Germline loops: CDR1 SGHAT, CDR2 FQNNGV. V was shortened by 2 bases and J by 6 bases, with 5 bases between the two germline ends. CDR3 length equals 12 residues.

This clone has just a few counts. This chain connects TRBV18 to TRBJ2-2; the match to TRBD2 covers 14 bases. V was pared by 3 bases and J by 7 bases, with 4 bases of the junction left unmatched. This CDR3 contains 16 residues. Germline CDR1 KGHSH, CDR2 LQKENI. The DNA for the CDR3 is TGTGCCAGCTCACCGGGACTAGCGGGAGTTAACGGGGAGCTGTTTTTT. Translation gives CASSPGLAGVNGELFF.

This clone was counted a few times. The chain joins TRBV2 to TRBJ1-5, with TRBD1 as a possible D gene (5 bases). From germline, CDR1 is SNHLY and CDR2 FYNNEI. Trimming stripped 4 bases from V and 9 bases from J, with 19 bases between. This CDR3 is built from 15 residues. The CDR3 sequence: CASSGGRAHVPPQHF. In nucleotides, the CDR3 is TGTGCCAGCAGTGGGGGCAGGGCCCATGTCCCGCCCCAGCATTTT.

This clone was counted only a few times. Other DNA sequences in the sample encode the same CDR3. The chain has TRBV2 and TRBJ2-5; a weak D match, TRBD2 (6 bases). With 3 bases removed from V and 5 bases from J, the gap between germline ends came to 10 bases. In germline, CDR1 is SNHLY, CDR2 FYNNEI. The CDR3 is 13 residues long. The CDR3 region is CASSDNGGETQYF. CDR3 sequence (DNA): TGTGCCAGCAGTGATAATGGGGGGGAGACCCAGTACTTC. The full variable domain, its missing parts supplied by reference TRBV2 and TRBJ2-5, is EPEVTQTPSHQVTQMGQEVILRCVPISNHLYFYWYRQILGQKVEFLVSFYNNEISEKSEIFDDQFSVERPDGSNFTLKIRSTKLEDSAMYFCASSDNGGETQYFGPGTRLLVL.

The V and J genes are TRBV7-9 and TRBJ2-6, with D possibly TRBD2 on 6 matching bases. V was pared by 11 bases and J by 0 bases, with 17 bases between. This CDR3 comprises 16 residues. CDR1 is SEHNR and CDR2 is FQNEAQ in the germline V gene (reference sequence). The CDR3 loop reads CAGGRDSHSGANVLTF. DNA for the CDR3: TGTGCCGGCGGGCGGGACTCTCACTCTGGGGCCAACGTCCTGACTTTC.

This clone was detected only a few times. The rearrangement joins TRBV30 to TRBJ2-5, with D perhaps TRBD1 (6 bases). The CDR3 has 12 residues. Trimming left V 2 bases short and J 7 bases short, with 11 bases between. The germline V gene has CDR1 GTSNPN and CDR2 SVGIG (reference sequence). The CDR3 loop is CAWSQGMGTQYF. The DNA for the CDR3 is TGTGCCTGGAGTCAGGGGATGGGGACCCAGTACTTC.

This clone was seen only a few times. The V and J genes are TRBV9 and TRBJ1-5, with 7 bases fitting TRBD1. CDR1 SGDLS and CDR2 YYNGEE come from the germline V gene. V lost 4 bases and J lost 3; bases outside the gene matches: 4. The CDR3 totals 14 residues. The CDR3 spells CASSPGTVNQPQHF. The CDR3 DNA follows: TGTGCCAGCAGCCCCGGGACAGTCAATCAGCCCCAGCATTTT.

This clone was counted only a few times. V is TRBV12-5 and J is TRBJ1-4, with unresolved D. CDR1 is LGHNT and CDR2 is FRNRAP in the germline V gene. The CDR3 extends over 13 amino acids. The ends were cut back, 6 bases at V and 6 bases at J, with 11 bases in the middle. The CDR3 is CASGGLWDEKLFF. The CDR3 bases are TGTGCTAGTGGAGGACTCTGGGATGAAAAACTGTTTTTT. Variable domain in full (rest from reference TRBV12-5 and TRBJ1-4): DARVTQTPRHKVTEMGQEVTMRCQPILGHNTVFWYRQTMMQGLELLAYFRNRAPLDDSGMPKDRFSAEMPDATLATLKIQPSEPRDSAVYFCASGGLWDEKLFFGSGTQLSVL.

V gene TRBV5-1 combines with J gene TRBJ2-5; possibly TRBD1 for D (5 bases). Between the trimmed V and J ends, which lost 5 bases and 5 bases, there was a span of 10 bases. From germline, CDR1 is SGHRS and CDR2 YFSETQ. This CDR3 contains 12 residues. Here the CDR3 DNA reads TGCGCCAGCAGACAGGCCCGGGAGACCCAGTACTTC. This sequence encodes CASRQARETQYF. Supplemented by reference TRBV5-1 and TRBJ2-5, the full variable domain reads KAGVTQTPRYLIKTRGQQVTLSCSPISGHRSVSWYQQTPGQGLQFLFEYFSETQRNKGNFPGRFSGRQFSNSRSEMNVSTLELGDSALYLCASRQARETQYFGPGTRLLVL.

This chain links TRBV11-3 with TRBJ2-2, with D unresolved. Trimming cost V 5 bases and J 1 base, with 11 bases left between them. The germline gives CDR1 SGHNT, CDR2 YENEEA. The CDR3 length is 15 residues. DNA of the CDR3: TGTGCCAGCAGCCCCCACTCAGGGAACACCGGGGAGCTGTTTTTT. As protein: CASSPHSGNTGELFF.

The chain uses TRBV29-1 and TRBJ1-2; D may be TRBD1 (5 bases). The length of the CDR3 is 15 residues. The V end was cut by 4 bases, the J end by 4 bases, with 19 bases between. Per germline, CDR1 SQVTM and CDR2 ANQGSEA. The CDR3 region has the DNA TGCAGCGTTGGTGGGGTCGGGGGAGGTCGCTATGGCTACACCTTC. It is translated as CSVGGVGGGRYGYTF.

V and J are TRBV9 and TRBJ2-5; TRBD2 matches at 8 bases. The CDR3 runs to 15 residues. The J segment lost 4 bases and the V segment lost 1 base, leaving 6 bases of the junction unmatched. The germline gives CDR1 SGDLS, CDR2 YYNGEE. The CDR3 nucleotides read TGTGCCAGCAGCGTAAACAGCGGGAGAGGAGAGACCCAGTACTTC. Its translation is CASSVNSGRGETQYF.

The chain has TRBV10-3 and TRBJ2-1; 8 bases are shared with TRBD2. Germline V gives CDR1 ENHRY, CDR2 SYGVKD. Unmatched junction bases numbered 3, after V lost 0 bases and J lost 2 bases. The length of the CDR3 is 16 residues. CDR3: CAISESSSGTYNEQFF. The DNA of the CDR3 is TGTGCCATCAGTGAGTCGAGTAGCGGGACCTACAATGAGCAGTTCTTC.

The chain is built from TRBV7-9 and TRBJ2-5, with 9 bases matching TRBD2. Germline CDR1 SEHNR, CDR2 FQNEAQ (reference sequence). The length of the CDR3 is 14 residues. The trim removed 4 bases at V and 7 bases at J, leaving 7 bases unmatched. DNA for the CDR3: TGTGCCAGCAGCTCTCGGACTAGCGAGGGGACCCAGTACTTC. Its translation: CASSSRTSEGTQYF.

The table lists this clone with a few counts. This chain uses TRBV2 with TRBJ1-5; 10 bases fit TRBD1. The J segment lost 4 bases and the V segment lost 5 bases, leaving 2 bases of the junction unmatched. There are 14 residues in the CDR3. In germline, CDR1 is SNHLY, CDR2 FYNNEI. The CDR3 spells CASSWTGGNQPQHF. CDR3 nucleotides: TGTGCCAGCAGTTGGACAGGGGGAAATCAGCCCCAGCATTTT.

The V and J genes are TRBV29-1 and TRBJ2-2, with TRBD2 matching 9 bases. With V trimmed by 5 bases and J by 6 bases, 7 bases remained unmatched. This CDR3 region has 14 residues. CDR1 and CDR2 from the germline V gene are SQVTM and ANQGSEA. As DNA, the CDR3 is TGCAGCGTTCTCACGGGACTAGCAGCCGGGGAGCTGTTTTTT. Translation gives CSVLTGLAAGELFF.

V gene TRBV7-8 combines with J gene TRBJ1-5; TRBD1 aligns across 7 bases. Unmatched junction bases numbered 4, after V lost 1 base and J lost 7 bases. Per germline, CDR1 SGHVS and CDR2 FQNEAQ. This CDR3 region has 14 residues. The CDR3 protein is CASSLVGGGQPQHF. As DNA, the CDR3 is TGTGCCAGCAGCTTAGTAGGGGGCGGGCAGCCCCAGCATTTT.

This clone appeared a few times. The chain joins TRBV7-8 to TRBJ1-1; no definite D call. Germline CDR1 reads SGHVS; CDR2 reads FQNEAQ. The V end was cut by 3 bases, the J end by 3 bases, with 8 bases between. The CDR3 spans 13 residues. For the CDR3, the DNA is TGTGCCAGCAGCTTCCGTCGGGACACTGAAGCTTTCTTT. Its translation: CASSFRRDTEAFF.

This sequence joins TRBV4-1 and TRBJ1-4; a possible D gene is TRBD1 (6 bases). Trimming pared 1 base from V and 5 bases from J, leaving 14 bases between. This CDR3 region has 16 residues. Germline values: CDR1 MGHRA, CDR2 YSYEKL. The CDR3 here is CASSQGRTAVNEKLFF. The CDR3 DNA reads as TGCGCCAGCAGCCAAGGCCGGACAGCGGTGAATGAAAAACTGTTTTTT.

This clone came up a few times. This chain joins TRBV18 and TRBJ1-1; 8 bases fit TRBD1. Germline CDR1 and CDR2: KGHSH and LQKENI. The CDR3 totals 15 residues. The trim removed 2 bases at V and 7 bases at J, leaving 9 bases unmatched. CDR3 protein: CASSPIGTGKYEAFF. DNA for the CDR3: TGTGCCAGCTCACCAATAGGGACAGGAAAATATGAAGCTTTCTTT.

V gene TRBV7-9 combines with J gene TRBJ2-2, with 8 bases that match TRBD1. Trimming cost V 3 bases and J 6 bases; bases outside gene matches: 6. CDR1 and CDR2 (germline): SEHNR, FQNEAQ (reference sequence). This CDR3 has 15 residues. CDR3 sequence (DNA): TGTGCCAGCAGCTTTTCAGGGGGCCGAGCCGGGGAGCTGTTTTTT. Encoded protein: CASSFSGGRAGELFF.

This clone has only a few counts. The genes are TRBV10-3 and TRBJ2-7; D may be TRBD2 (6 bases). Germline loops: CDR1 ENHRY, CDR2 SYGVKD. The CDR3 is made up of 11 amino acids. Trimming left V 9 bases short and J 1 base short, with 7 bases between. The CDR3 region is CAIGGSYEQYF. The CDR3 region has the DNA TGTGCCATTGGGGGGTCCTACGAGCAGTACTTC.

This clone was seen a few times. This chain connects TRBV5-1 to TRBJ2-3; a weak D match, TRBD2 (6 bases). V was cut by 4 bases and J by 1 base, with 13 bases left in between. From germline, CDR1 is SGHRS and CDR2 YFSETQ. The CDR3 length is 15 residues. Written as DNA, the CDR3 is TGCGCCAGCAGCATTCTAGCGAGAGGCACAGATACGCAGTATTTT. Protein product: CASSILARGTDTQYF.

The chain combines TRBV5-6 with TRBJ2-3; possible D gene TRBD1, 6 bases. Germline V gene lookup returns CDR1 SGHDT and CDR2 YYEEEE. The CDR3 is 16 amino acids. The V end lost 2 bases, the J end lost 6 bases, and 19 bases lay between the germline ends. CDR3 DNA sequence: TGTGCCAGCAGCTTTCAGCCGGGTCTCAGGGGCGATACGCAGTATTTT. Its translation is CASSFQPGLRGDTQYF.

V and J are TRBV7-9 and TRBJ2-5; 8 bases match TRBD1. This CDR3 has 15 residues. V shed 1 base and J 4 bases; nucleotides not matched to a gene: 5. Germline assignment: CDR1 SEHNR and CDR2 FQNEAQ (reference sequence). The CDR3: CASSLGTGYRETQYF. The CDR3 DNA reads TGTGCCAGCAGCTTAGGGACAGGGTATAGAGAGACCCAGTACTTC.

V and J are TRBV29-1 and TRBJ1-4, with D unclear. V was pared by 7 bases and J by 5 bases, with 5 bases between. From germline, CDR1 is SQVTM and CDR2 ANQGSEA. The CDR3 spans 10 residues. The CDR3 protein is CSALNEKLFF. As DNA, the CDR3 is TGCAGCGCCCTGAATGAAAAACTGTTTTTT.